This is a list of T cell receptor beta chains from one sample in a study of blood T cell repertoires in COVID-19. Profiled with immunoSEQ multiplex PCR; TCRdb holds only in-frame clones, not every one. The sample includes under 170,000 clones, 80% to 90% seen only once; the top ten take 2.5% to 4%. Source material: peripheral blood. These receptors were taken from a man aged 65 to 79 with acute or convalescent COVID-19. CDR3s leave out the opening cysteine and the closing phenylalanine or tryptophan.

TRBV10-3 AISGLAGRDEQF
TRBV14 ASSQDWASASYEQY
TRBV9 ASSEQVTNSGNTIY
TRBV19 ASRPSAGLYNNEQF
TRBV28 ATQGTWGNQPQH
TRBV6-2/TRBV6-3 ASSVGGNTGELF
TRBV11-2 ASSLWAGRKEAF
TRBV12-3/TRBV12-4 ASRAPDGGELF
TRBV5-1 ASSLEQGSSGNTIY
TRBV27 ATRGRGPPNYGYT
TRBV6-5 ASSTGSSYNEQF
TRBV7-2 ASSLTSGLDTQY
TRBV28 ASSLPRTGEETQY
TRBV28 ASSLMSSGSPDTQY
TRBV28 ASRRTSGRAEQY
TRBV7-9 ASRTGNEQF
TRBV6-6 ASSYPAQGGVNEQF
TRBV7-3 ASSLTSSTNTEAF
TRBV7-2 ASTYGSGRRINEQF
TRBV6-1 ASSDPTETGSYEQY
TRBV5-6 ASSLTPAGGWREQY
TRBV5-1 ASSPREGISGANVLI
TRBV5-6 ASSRLADLQETQY
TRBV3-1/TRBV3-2 ASSQEFRSRNIQY
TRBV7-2 ASSASYRSYEQY
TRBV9 ASSPTLQGAGNTIY
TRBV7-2 ASSLAGPGQNTEAF
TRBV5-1 ASSLSGGSNQPQH
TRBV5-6 ASSPLTSQETQY
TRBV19 ASSIRGEQF
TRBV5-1 ASSFTGDGNQPQH
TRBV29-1 SVGTGGTEAF
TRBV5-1 ASSTQGYEQY
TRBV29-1 SVEDLGGAPNYGYT
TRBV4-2 ASSRAGVYNEQF
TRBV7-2 ASSLSSGSRNEQF
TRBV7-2 ASSPRTGSSYEQY
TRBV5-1 ASSLRLAGGLSSYNEQF
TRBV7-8 ASSLGSPAGGSYEQY
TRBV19 ATKTRSNTEAF
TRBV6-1 ASREVASTDTQY
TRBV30 AWSGSHYGYT
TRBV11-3 ASGRGTDTQY
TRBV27 ASRGIRLAGEDEQF
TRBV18 ASSPGQAGSGNTIY
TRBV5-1 ASSPGTEETQY
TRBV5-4 ASSPGLAGADTGELF
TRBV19 ASSIDRGLNEQY
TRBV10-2 ASSEPTPLQARSEQY